The 8 T cell receptor beta chains below come from one sample, sequenced in a study of T cell repertoires in cytomegalovirus infection (dated by TCRdb to 2018 to 2020). These TCRs' antigens remain unknown. The sample's treatment or condition label, decoded: in vitro stimulation with specific CMV peptide epitopes to enrich CMV-specific T cells. Reads for this sample came from an Illumina HiSeq 1500. Using fastp trimming at Q25 and MiXCR clonotype assembly, TCRdb reanalyzed the public sequencing data and kept in-frame beta chains. Rows with one shared CDR3 protein collapse into an entry with the most common genes and DNA. This sample has approximately 1,000,000 distinct CDR3 sequences in its table, and 30% to 40% of those were observed once. About 14% of the sample rests with the top ten. The sequences come from cultured CD8+ T cells from PBMCs, collected from culture after CMV antigen stimulation. Source of these receptors: a human donor in good health (CMV status not recorded). Some clones in this sample may be carry-over from other donors' samples.

The CDR3 loop reads CASGPPGQGGTEAFF. The DNA for the CDR3 is TGTGCCAGCGGACCCCCCGGACAGGGTGGCACTGAAGCTTTCTTT. The chain is built from TRBV9 and TRBJ1-1, with 8 positions matching TRBD1. This CDR3 is 15 amino acids long. V shed 7 bases, J shed 4 bases, and the junction held 12 bases outside the gene matches. Germline V CDR1 and CDR2: SGDLS, YYNGEE.

This clonotype was counted a few times. This rearrangement joins TRBV25-1 to TRBJ2-5; perhaps TRBD1 as D (5 bases). The CDR3 length is 15 residues. V was cut by 3 bases and J by 2 bases, with 13 bases left in between. Germline-derived CDR1 and CDR2 are MGHDK and SYGVNS. Here the CDR3 DNA reads TGTGCCAGCAGTGACCCCGAAGACAGTCAAGAGACCCAGTACTTC. Its protein is CASSDPEDSQETQYF.

The chain employs TRBV7-6 and TRBJ1-2; TRBD1 matches at 10 bases. CDR1 is SGHVS, CDR2 FNYEAQ, per germline. The trim removed 5 bases at V and 10 bases at J, leaving 10 bases unmatched. The CDR3 extends over 14 amino acids. The CDR3: CASSVTGGANDYTF. Here the CDR3 DNA reads TGTGCCAGCAGCGTGACAGGGGGCGCAAACGACTACACCTTC.

The genes are TRBV12-3 or TRBV12-4 and TRBJ2-2, with 9 bases fitting TRBD2. Unmatched junction bases numbered 14, after V lost 3 bases and J lost 0 bases. This CDR3 is built from 20 residues. The CDR3 coding sequence is TGTGCCAGCAGTTTTGTTATAGCGGGGGCCCCTAAGACGAACACCGGGGAGCTGTTTTTT. Protein product: CASSFVIAGAPKTNTGELFF.

This chain connects TRBV12-3 or TRBV12-4 to TRBJ2-5, with TRBD2 identical over 12 bases. The CDR3 runs 16 residues. After removal of 2 bases from V and 3 bases from J, the junction contained 4 bases not matched to a gene. The CDR3 DNA follows: TGTGCCAGCAGTTTACTAGCGGGGGGGGCGAAAGAGACCCAGTACTTC. It translates to CASSLLAGGAKETQYF.

This clonotype was observed a handful of times. This chain uses TRBV4-2 with TRBJ1-1, with 7 bases that match TRBD1. Germline trimming cut 4 bases from V and 2 bases from J; bases unmatched to any gene: 10. The CDR3 extends over 16 amino acids. CDR1 is LGHNA, CDR2 YNFKEQ, per germline. The CDR3 reads CASSRDRVFGNTEAFF. The CDR3, as DNA: TGTGCCAGCAGCCGGGACAGAGTGTTTGGAAACACTGAAGCTTTCTTT.

This chain uses TRBV7-9 with TRBJ1-1; TRBD1 matches at 7 bases. V trimming: 1 base; J trimming: 3 bases; junction bases outside the gene matches: 14. CDR3 size: 18 residues. Germline-derived CDR1 and CDR2 are SEHNR and FQNEAQ (reference sequence). CDR3 protein: CASSLDLPGGQGDTEAFF. CDR3 in DNA: TGTGCCAGCAGCTTAGATCTCCCCGGGGGCCAGGGGGACACTGAAGCTTTCTTT.

The chain has TRBV28 and TRBJ1-6, with no clear D. Germline V gives CDR1 MDHEN, CDR2 SYDVKM. V shed 2 bases and J shed 2 bases, with 13 bases lying between them. This CDR3 spans 17 amino acids. CDR3 loop: CASSLRKVNPYNSPLHF. The CDR3 DNA reads TGTGCCAGCAGTTTACGGAAGGTCAACCCCTATAATTCACCCCTCCACTTT.